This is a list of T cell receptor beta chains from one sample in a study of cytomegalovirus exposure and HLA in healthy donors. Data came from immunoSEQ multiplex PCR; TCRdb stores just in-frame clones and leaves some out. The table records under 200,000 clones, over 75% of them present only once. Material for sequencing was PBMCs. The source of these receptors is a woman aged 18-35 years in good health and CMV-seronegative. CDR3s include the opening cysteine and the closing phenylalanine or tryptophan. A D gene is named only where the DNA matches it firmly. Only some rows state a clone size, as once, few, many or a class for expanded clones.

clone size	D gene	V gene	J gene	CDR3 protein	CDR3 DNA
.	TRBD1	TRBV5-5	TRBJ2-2	CASSFGQGDTGELFF	TGTGCCAGCAGCTTCGGACAGGGGGACACCGGGGAGCTGTTTTTT
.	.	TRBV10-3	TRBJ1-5	CAISESLGLCSNQPQHF	TGTGCCATCAGTGAGTCCTTGGGACTGTGCTCGAATCAGCCCCAGCATTTT
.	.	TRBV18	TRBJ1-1	CASSPLDRGSLWAEAFF	TGTGCCAGCTCACCACTGGACAGAGGGTCCCTTTGGGCTGAAGCTTTCTTT
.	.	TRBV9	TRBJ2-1	CASSVPLTGSSYNEQFF	TGTGCCAGCAGCGTACCTTTAACAGGGAGCTCCTACAATGAGCAGTTCTTC
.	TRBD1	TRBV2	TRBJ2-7	CASRAGGQSYEQYF	TGTGCCAGCAGGGCTGGGGGACAGAGTTACGAGCAGTACTTC
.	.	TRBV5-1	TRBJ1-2	CASSLGGAMGGYTF	TGCGCCAGCAGCTTGGGGGGCGCGATGGGTGGCTACACCTTC
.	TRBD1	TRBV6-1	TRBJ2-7	CASSEWDRVTYEQYF	TGTGCCAGCAGTGAATGGGACAGGGTAACCTACGAGCAGTACTTC
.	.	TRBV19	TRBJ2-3	CASSTWGGTDTQYF	TGTGCCAGTAGTACCTGGGGGGGCACAGATACGCAGTATTTT
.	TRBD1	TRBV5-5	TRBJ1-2	CASSLRQGTNYGYTF	TGTGCCAGCAGCCTCAGACAGGGGACTAACTATGGCTACACCTTC
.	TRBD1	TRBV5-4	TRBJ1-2	CASSTGQGNYGYTF	TGTGCCAGCAGCACGGGACAGGGTAACTATGGCTACACCTTC
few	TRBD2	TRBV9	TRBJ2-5	CASSVATSGGQETQYF	TGTGCCAGCAGCGTAGCTACTAGCGGGGGCCAAGAGACCCAGTACTTC
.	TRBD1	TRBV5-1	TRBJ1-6	CASSISDRGGSPLHF	TGCGCCAGCAGCATCAGCGACAGGGGAGGTTCACCCCTCCACTTT
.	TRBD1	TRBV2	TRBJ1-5	CASSKGANSNQPQHF	TGTGCCAGCAGTAAGGGGGCTAATAGCAATCAGCCCCAGCATTTT
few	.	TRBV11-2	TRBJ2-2	CASSLFAGKNTGELFF	TGTGCCAGCAGCTTATTTGCAGGGAAGAACACCGGGGAGCTGTTTTTT
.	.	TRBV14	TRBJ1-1	CASSQDDGITEAFF	TGTGCCAGCAGCCAAGATGACGGGATCACTGAAGCTTTCTTT
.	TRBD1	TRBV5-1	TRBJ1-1	CASSQEQGTANTEAFF	TGCGCCAGCAGCCAGGAACAGGGGACGGCGAACACTGAAGCTTTCTTT
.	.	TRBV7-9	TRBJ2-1	CASSRGGGAGESNNEQFF	TGTGCCAGCAGCCGAGGGGGTGGGGCGGGAGAGTCAAACAATGAGCAGTTCTTC
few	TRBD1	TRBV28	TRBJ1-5	CASRTLRQGQNQPQHF	TGTGCCAGCAGGACGCTCCGACAGGGACAAAATCAGCCCCAGCATTTT